This TCR beta chain was sequenced during a study of tumor-infiltrating lymphocytes in primary liver carcinoma. General study findings and limits: Tumor region pairs shared more overlap than did tumor-adjacent and tumor-blood pairs.

Synthesis of TCR beta cDNA was carried out from about 0.55 ug total RNA with a constant-region primer. Investigators got TCR beta libraries out of three nested multiplex PCR rounds, done with slightly modified ARM-PCR. Researchers ran the first two PCR rounds for roughly 10 cycles each with TRBV1-TRBV30 forward primers and a C-beta reverse primer. TCRdb independently ran MiXCR on the multiplex PCR reads; one entry per CDR3 protein. Of about 320,000 distinct CDR3 sequences detected, approximately 65% appear once; the ten largest clones hold roughly 9%. CDR3 size: 15 residues. V was pared by 4 bases and J by 2 bases, with 2 bases of the junction left unmatched. Looked up from germline, CDR1 is SGHKS and CDR2 is YYEKEE (reference sequence). Unsorted whole blood supplied the blood RNA, and germline DNA was isolated too. In the case of this clonotype: Its antigen is undetermined.

The receptor's source is a man aged 40-49 years with primary liver carcinoma and hepatitis B virus infection. Material: peripheral blood. The V gene is TRBV5-5, the J gene TRBJ2-3, with TRBD2 matching over 12 bases. Here the CDR3 DNA reads TGTGCCAGCAGCCGGACTAGCGGGGACACAGATACGCAGTATTTT. The encoded protein is CASSRTSGDTDTQYF.